Each of the 5 T cell receptor beta chains below was sequenced from the same sample in a study of cytomegalovirus exposure and HLA in healthy donors. The PCR used 60 Vbeta and 13 Jbeta primers. Assay: immunoSEQ multiplex PCR; the TCRdb copy retains only in-frame clones and omits some. The sample lists fewer than 65,000 clones, approximately 76% seen once, with 5.4% in the top ten. The specimen sequenced was PBMCs. The receptor set was obtained from a middle-aged man in good health and CMV-seronegative.

The rearrangement links TRBV5-6 to TRBJ1-2, with a tentative D call TRBD1 (6 bases). V lost 4 bases to trimming and J lost 5 bases, with 12 bases between them. This CDR3 is 13 amino acids long. The germline V gene has CDR1 SGHDT and CDR2 YYEEEE. In DNA, the CDR3 is TGTGCCAGCAGCGTCCCTCAGGGGTATGGCTACACCTTC. The encoded protein is CASSVPQGYGYTF. The whole variable domain, remainder taken from reference TRBV5-6 and TRBJ1-2, is DAGVTQSPTHLIKTRGQQVTLRCSPKSGHDTVSWYQQALGQGPQFIFQYYEEEERQRGNFPDRFSGHQFPNYSSELNVNALLLGDSALYLCASSVPQGYGYTFGSGTRLTVV.

CDR3: CASSSGHASNYGYTF. CDR3 DNA sequence: TGTGCCAGTAGCTCGGGACATGCAAGTAACTATGGCTACACCTTC. V is TRBV19 and J is TRBJ1-2; perhaps TRBD1 as D (6 bases). The CDR3 extends over 15 amino acids. CDR1 is LNHDA and CDR2 is SQIVND in the germline V gene (reference sequence). V dropped 6 bases and J dropped 1 base, with 15 bases sitting between them.

This clone was seen just once. V and J are TRBV5-6 and TRBJ1-5, with 7 bases aligning to TRBD1. The CDR3 consists of 15 residues. V gave up 4 bases and J gave up 6 bases; unmatched junction bases: 10. Germline lookup yields CDR1 SGHDT and CDR2 YYEEEE. CDR3: CASSIDGPGGQPQHF. The CDR3 DNA sequence: TGTGCCAGCAGCATCGACGGGCCAGGGGGTCAGCCCCAGCATTTT. The full variable domain, its missing parts supplied by reference TRBV5-6 and TRBJ1-5, is DAGVTQSPTHLIKTRGQQVTLRCSPKSGHDTVSWYQQALGQGPQFIFQYYEEEERQRGNFPDRFSGHQFPNYSSELNVNALLLGDSALYLCASSIDGPGGQPQHFGDGTRLSIL.

The gene calls are TRBV10-3 and TRBJ1-2; no clear D. CDR3 length: 13 amino acids. The ends were cut back, 7 bases at V and 0 bases at J, with 9 bases in the middle. Per germline, CDR1 ENHRY and CDR2 SYGVKD. CDR3 residues: CAITQQPNYGYTF. The CDR3 DNA is TGTGCCATCACTCAACAGCCTAACTATGGCTACACCTTC.

The genes are TRBV5-1 and TRBJ2-3; 14 bases line up with TRBD2. There are 18 residues in the CDR3. The germline V gene has CDR1 SGHRS and CDR2 YFSETQ. V trimming: 6 bases; J trimming: 2 bases; junction bases outside the gene matches: 11. The DNA for the CDR3 is TGCGCCAGCAAGAAGGGACTAGCGGGGGCTACCCTCACAGATACGCAGTATTTT. Protein: CASKKGLAGATLTDTQYF.